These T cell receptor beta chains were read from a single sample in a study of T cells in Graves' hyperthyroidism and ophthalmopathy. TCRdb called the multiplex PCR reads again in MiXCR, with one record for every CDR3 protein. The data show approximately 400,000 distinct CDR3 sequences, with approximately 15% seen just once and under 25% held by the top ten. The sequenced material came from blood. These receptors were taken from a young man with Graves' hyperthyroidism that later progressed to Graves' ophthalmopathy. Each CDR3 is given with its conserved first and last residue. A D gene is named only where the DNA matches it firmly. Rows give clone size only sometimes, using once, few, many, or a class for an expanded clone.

TGTGCCAGCAGTTTATTTAGCCGTGGCGGCAGAGACTACGAGCAGTACTTC CASSLFSRGGRDYEQYF TRBV28 many TRBJ2-7 -
TGCGCCAGCAGCTTGTGGGGGAACCGACTTATGAACACTGAAGCTTTCTTT CASSLWGNRLMNTEAFF TRBV5-1 few TRBJ1-1 -
TGTGCCAGCAGGCCCCGTCCGGGGGCGGACTATGGCTACACCTTC CASRPRPGADYGYTF TRBV6-1 few TRBJ1-2 -
TGCAGTGCTAGTGTGGACATAAACGGCCCTGGGGCCAACGTCCTGACTTTC CSASVDINGPGANVLTF TRBV20-1 - TRBJ2-6 -
TGTGCCAGCAGCTACCGGGACAGGGTCCCAACTAATGAAAAACTGTTTTTT CASSYRDRVPTNEKLFF TRBV9 few TRBJ1-4 TRBD1
TGTGCCAGCAGCCAAGATCAGATGGGTGGCACTGAAGCTTTCTTT CASSQDQMGGTEAFF TRBV4-2 many TRBJ1-1 -
TGCAGCGTTGAATTGCAGACTGAGTACCAAGAGACCCAGTACTTC CSVELQTEYQETQYF TRBV29-1 - TRBJ2-5 -
TGTGCCAGCAGCTTAACCGGACAGGGTTATTTCCACGAGCAGTACTTC CASSLTGQGYFHEQYF TRBV7-8 many TRBJ2-7 TRBD1
TGTGCCAGCAGGATGCAGGGGTACAATGAGCAGTTCTTC CASRMQGYNEQFF TRBV6-1 few TRBJ2-1 -
TGTGCCAGCAGACCTTTCCTCAGGGGACGCTCTGGCTACACCTTC CASRPFLRGRSGYTF TRBV6-2/TRBV6-3 many TRBJ1-2 -
TGTGCCAGCAGAGGGGAGATATACACTGAAGCTTTCTTT CASRGEIYTEAFF TRBV2 many TRBJ1-1 -
TGTGCCAGCAGTAGCCGACAGGGATCTGATCGGCCCCAGCATTTT CASSSRQGSDRPQHF TRBV6-1 many TRBJ1-5 TRBD1
TGCAGTGCCAGGACTAGCGGGGGCTACGAGCAGTACTTC CSARTSGGYEQYF TRBV20-1 many TRBJ2-7 TRBD2
TGCAGTGCTAGCGCCCCAGACAGGGCGCCTCCCTACGAGCAGTACTTC CSASAPDRAPPYEQYF TRBV20-1 - TRBJ2-7 TRBD1
TGTGCCAGCAGCGTAGAGCTAGCATCCAGCACAGATACGCAGTATTTT CASSVELASSTDTQYF TRBV9 few TRBJ2-3 -
TGTGCCAGCAGCCAAGGGGGAGTAAAGGGCTACACCTTC CASSQGGVKGYTF TRBV3-1 many TRBJ1-2 -
TGCGCCAACAAAGGGGACGATCAGCCCCAGCATTTT CANKGDDQPQHF TRBV10-2 - TRBJ1-5 -
TGTGCCAGCAGCCCCGGGAGCCTAGCGGGGTACGAGCAGTACTTC CASSPGSLAGYEQYF TRBV7-9 few TRBJ2-7 TRBD2
TGTGCCAGCAGATTAGCCAGCCTGATACAGGGGGGCACTGAAGCTTTCTTT CASRLASLIQGGTEAFF TRBV7-9 few TRBJ1-1 TRBD1
TGTGCCAGCGGAATGAGGCAGTTTGGATACGAGCAGTACTTC CASGMRQFGYEQYF TRBV6-1 few TRBJ2-7 -
TGTGCCAGCAGCTTGGAGTCGGACAGTTACGAGCAGTACTTC CASSLESDSYEQYF TRBV5-6 - TRBJ2-7 -
TGCAGCGTTAGTTTGAATGAGCAGTTCTTC CSVSLNEQFF TRBV29-1 few TRBJ2-1 -
TGCAGTGCTAGAGATCTGCGGGGGGCTGGGTCAGATACGCAGTATTTT CSARDLRGAGSDTQYF TRBV20-1 few TRBJ2-3 TRBD2
TGTGCCAGCAGCTCGCGGGGGGGGGCTAATGAAAAACTGTTTTTT CASSSRGGANEKLFF TRBV13 many TRBJ1-4 -
TGTGCCAGCAACCCCGGGGGACACCAAGAGACCCAGTACTTC CASNPGGHQETQYF TRBV6-1 many TRBJ2-5 -
TGTGCCAGCAGCTTAGATGGGACAGGGGCCCCGGATACGCAGTATTTT CASSLDGTGAPDTQYF TRBV11-2 many TRBJ2-3 TRBD1
TGCGCCAGCAGCTTGGCGCCGGCAAGCTCCTACAATGAGCAGTTCTTC CASSLAPASSYNEQFF TRBV5-1 few TRBJ2-1 -
TGTGCCAGCCGCGGTGTGTGGGGCTACACCTTC CASRGVWGYTF TRBV6-1 few TRBJ1-2 -
TGTGCCAGCAGCTTAGGACTCGGCGGGGAAAAACTGTTTTTT CASSLGLGGEKLFF TRBV13 many TRBJ1-4 -
TGTGCCAGCAGTTACAGTGAAAAACTGTTTTTT CASSYSEKLFF TRBV6-2/TRBV6-3 few TRBJ1-4 -
TGTGCCAGCAGTGATTCCCCCGAGCAGTACTTC CASSDSPEQYF TRBV25-1 - TRBJ2-7 -
TGCGCCAGCAGCTTGGGTGGAACTAGCGGGGGTAACAATGAGCAGTTCTTC CASSLGGTSGGNNEQFF TRBV5-1 - TRBJ2-1 TRBD2
TGTGCCAGCAGCATCACAGGGGAAAACATTCAGTACTTC CASSITGENIQYF TRBV7-9 - TRBJ2-4 TRBD1
TGCAGTGCTAGCGAACTCTCCTACGAGCAGTACTTC CSASELSYEQYF TRBV20-1 many TRBJ2-7 -
TGTGCCAGCAGCCAAGATGGCGGGCGCTACGAGCAGTACTTC CASSQDGGRYEQYF TRBV4-2 few TRBJ2-7 -
TGTGCCAGCAGTTTATTACTAGCGGGGGGCACGAACACCGGGGAGCTGTTTTTT CASSLLLAGGTNTGELFF TRBV27 - TRBJ2-2 TRBD2
TGTGCCAGCAGCCAGATGGCTACCCCTCAGCCCCAGCATTTT CASSQMATPQPQHF TRBV3-1 many TRBJ1-5 -
TGCAGTGCTAGAAAGGCCTCCAACTCACCCCTCCACTTT CSARKASNSPLHF TRBV20-1 many TRBJ1-6 -
TGTGCCAGCAGTTGGGGCGTAGCAGATGATACGCAGTATTTT CASSWGVADDTQYF TRBV6-1 - TRBJ2-3 -
TGCGCCAGCAACTTCGGGCAGCCGGGACTAGCGGAAACGCAGTATTTT CASNFGQPGLAETQYF TRBV5-1 - TRBJ2-3 TRBD2
TGTGCCAGTAGTAGAGACACCTATAATTCACCCCTCCACTTT CASSRDTYNSPLHF TRBV19 - TRBJ1-6 -
TGTGCCACCAGCGAGTTCAGGGTAACTAATGAAAAACTGTTTTTT CATSEFRVTNEKLFF TRBV15 few TRBJ1-4 -
TGCGCCAGCAGCTTGTACGCGGGGGCAAATACTGAAGCTTTCTTT CASSLYAGANTEAFF TRBV5-1 few TRBJ1-1 -
TGCAGTGCCATTAGGACTAGCGGGTTCCGGGAGACCCAGTACTTC CSAIRTSGFRETQYF TRBV20-1 few TRBJ2-5 TRBD2
TGCAGTGCTGGTAGGACTAGCGGCTCCTACGAGCAGTACTTC CSAGRTSGSYEQYF TRBV20-1 many TRBJ2-7 TRBD2
TGTGCCAGCAGTTATGGTTTGGGGGTGGCCCTCCACTTT CASSYGLGVALHF TRBV6-5 few TRBJ1-6 -
TGCAGTGCAGCAGGGGGCTCCTACAATGAGCAGTTCTTC CSAAGGSYNEQFF TRBV20-1 few TRBJ2-1 TRBD1